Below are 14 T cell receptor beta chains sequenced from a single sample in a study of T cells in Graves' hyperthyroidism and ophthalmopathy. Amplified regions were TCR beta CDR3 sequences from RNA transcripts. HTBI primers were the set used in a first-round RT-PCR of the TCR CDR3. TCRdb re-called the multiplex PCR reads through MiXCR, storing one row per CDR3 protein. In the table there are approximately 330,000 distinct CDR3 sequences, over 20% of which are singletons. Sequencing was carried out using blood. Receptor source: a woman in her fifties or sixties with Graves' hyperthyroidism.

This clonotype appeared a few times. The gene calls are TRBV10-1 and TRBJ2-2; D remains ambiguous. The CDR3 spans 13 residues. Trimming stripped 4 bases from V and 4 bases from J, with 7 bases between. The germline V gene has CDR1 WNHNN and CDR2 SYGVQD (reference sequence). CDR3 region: CASSVRPTGELFF. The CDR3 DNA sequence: TGCGCCAGCAGTGTACGGCCCACCGGGGAGCTGTTTTTT.

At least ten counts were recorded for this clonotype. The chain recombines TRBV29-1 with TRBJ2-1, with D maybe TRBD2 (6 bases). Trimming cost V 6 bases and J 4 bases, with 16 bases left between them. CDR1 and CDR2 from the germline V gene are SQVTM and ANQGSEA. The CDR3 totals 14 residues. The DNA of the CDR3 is TGCAGCGTCTTTTTGGCGGGGTCGTACAATGAGCAGTTCTTC. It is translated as CSVFLAGSYNEQFF.

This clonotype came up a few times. Written as DNA, the CDR3 is TGTGCCGGCCGGTCGAGGGGGGGACCCATGGAGCAGTTCTTC. It is translated as CAGRSRGGPMEQFF. The chain couples TRBV6-1 to TRBJ2-1; possible D gene TRBD2, 7 bases. CDR1 is MNHNS and CDR2 is SASEGT in the germline V gene. V dropped 11 bases and J dropped 10 bases, with 24 bases sitting between them. The CDR3 sequence is 14 residues long.

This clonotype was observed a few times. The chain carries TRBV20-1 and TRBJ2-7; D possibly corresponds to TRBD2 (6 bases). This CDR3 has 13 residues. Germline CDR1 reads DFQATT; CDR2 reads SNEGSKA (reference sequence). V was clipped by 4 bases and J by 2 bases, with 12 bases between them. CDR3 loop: CSAISGATYEQYF. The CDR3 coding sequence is TGCAGTGCTATTAGCGGAGCGACCTACGAGCAGTACTTC.

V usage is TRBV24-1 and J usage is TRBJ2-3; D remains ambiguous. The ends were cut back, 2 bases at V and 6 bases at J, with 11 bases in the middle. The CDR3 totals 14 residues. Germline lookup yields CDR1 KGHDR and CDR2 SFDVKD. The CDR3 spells CATSDSTLVDTQYF. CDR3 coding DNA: TGTGCCACCAGTGATTCAACTCTAGTGGATACGCAGTATTTT.

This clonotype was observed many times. CDR3 region: CASSPALAGRSYNEQFF. DNA of the CDR3: TGCGCCAGCAGCCCGGCTTTAGCGGGGCGTTCCTACAATGAGCAGTTCTTC. The rearrangement links TRBV5-1 to TRBJ2-1; 8 bases fit TRBD2. J was trimmed by 1 base and V by 4 bases; bases with no gene match: 10. This CDR3 region has 17 residues. Germline CDR1 reads SGHRS; CDR2 reads YFSETQ. The full variable domain, its missing parts supplied by reference TRBV5-1 and TRBJ2-1, is KAGVTQTPRYLIKTRGQQVTLSCSPISGHRSVSWYQQTPGQGLQFLFEYFSETQRNKGNFPGRFSGRQFSNSRSEMNVSTLELGDSALYLCASSPALAGRSYNEQFFGPGTRLTVL.

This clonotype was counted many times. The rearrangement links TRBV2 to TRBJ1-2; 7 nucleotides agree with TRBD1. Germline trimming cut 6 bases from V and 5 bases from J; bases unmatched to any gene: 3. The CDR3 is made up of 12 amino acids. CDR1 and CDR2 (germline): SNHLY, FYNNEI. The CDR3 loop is CASSPGGYGYTF. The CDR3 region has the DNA TGTGCCAGCAGCCCAGGGGGATATGGCTACACCTTC.

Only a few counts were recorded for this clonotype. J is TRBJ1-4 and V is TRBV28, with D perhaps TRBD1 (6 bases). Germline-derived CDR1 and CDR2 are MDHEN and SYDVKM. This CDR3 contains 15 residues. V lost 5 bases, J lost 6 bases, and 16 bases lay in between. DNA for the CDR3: TGTGCCAGCAGTCTAGGGGGGGTAGGGGATGAAAAACTGTTTTTT. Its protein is CASSLGGVGDEKLFF. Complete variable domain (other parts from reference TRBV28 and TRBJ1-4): DVKVTQSSRYLVKRTGEKVFLECVQDMDHENMFWYRQDPGLGLRLIYFSYDVKMKEKGDIPEGYSVSREKKERFSLILESASTNQTSMYLCASSLGGVGDEKLFFGSGTQLSVL.

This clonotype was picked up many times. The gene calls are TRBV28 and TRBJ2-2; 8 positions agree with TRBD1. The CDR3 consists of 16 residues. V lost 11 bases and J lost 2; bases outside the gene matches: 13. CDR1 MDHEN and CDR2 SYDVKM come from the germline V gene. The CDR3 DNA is TGTGCCTCACGAAAGGACAGGGTCTTAAACACCGGGGAGCTGTTTTTT. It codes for CASRKDRVLNTGELFF.

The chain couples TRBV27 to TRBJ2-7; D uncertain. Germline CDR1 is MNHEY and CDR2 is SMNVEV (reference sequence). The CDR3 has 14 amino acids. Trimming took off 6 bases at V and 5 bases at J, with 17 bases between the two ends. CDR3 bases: TGTGCCAGCAGGTACGACTTGACCTCTAACGAGCAGTACTTC. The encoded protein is CASRYDLTSNEQYF.

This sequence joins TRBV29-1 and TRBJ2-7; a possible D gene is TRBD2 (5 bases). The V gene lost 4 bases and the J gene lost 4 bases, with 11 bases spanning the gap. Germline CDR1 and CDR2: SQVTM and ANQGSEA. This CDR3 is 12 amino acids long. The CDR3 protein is CSVGEGRYEQYF. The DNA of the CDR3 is TGCAGCGTTGGAGAGGGTAGGTACGAGCAGTACTTC.

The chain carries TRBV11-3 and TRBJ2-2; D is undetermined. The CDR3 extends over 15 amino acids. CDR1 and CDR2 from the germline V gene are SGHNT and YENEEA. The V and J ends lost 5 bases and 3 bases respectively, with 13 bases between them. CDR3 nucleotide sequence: TGTGCCAGCAGCCTTACTGGGGTGGACACCGGGGAGCTGTTTTTT. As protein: CASSLTGVDTGELFF.

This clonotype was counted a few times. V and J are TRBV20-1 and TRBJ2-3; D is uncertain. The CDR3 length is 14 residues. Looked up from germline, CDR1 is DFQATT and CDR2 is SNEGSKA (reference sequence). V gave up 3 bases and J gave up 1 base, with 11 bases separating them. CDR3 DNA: TGCAGTGCTAGGGGGTATTGGGGCACAGATACGCAGTATTTT. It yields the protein CSARGYWGTDTQYF.

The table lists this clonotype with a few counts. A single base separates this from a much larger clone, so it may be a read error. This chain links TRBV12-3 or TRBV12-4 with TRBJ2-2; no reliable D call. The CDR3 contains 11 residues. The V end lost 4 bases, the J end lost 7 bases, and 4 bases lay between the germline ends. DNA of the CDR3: TGTGCCAGCAGTTATAGCGGGGAGCTGTTTTTT. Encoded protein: CASSYSGELFF.